A selection of T cell receptor beta chains follows, all from one sample in a study of CD4+ T cells in melanoma. Sequencing used immunoSEQ multiplex PCR; TCRdb keeps in-frame clones, though not all of them. Seen here are 40,000 to 50,000 clones, 80% to 90% observed once, and the top ten hold 10% to 15%. Sequenced input: peripheral blood. Receptors were obtained from a human donor with melanoma. Both conserved end residues are trimmed from each CDR3. The order of the fields is CDR3 length, V gene, CDR3 protein.

12 | TRBV2 | ASREDSFGETQY
15 | TRBV10-3 | AISESGTAYFNYGYT
10 | TRBV7-8 | ASRPDGEKLF
12 | TRBV19 | ASRISGLRTEAF
13 | TRBV14 | ASSQPGQGIGELF
12 | TRBV5-4 | ASSSPSGSFEQY
13 | TRBV5-1 | ASSLTGEGYYEQY
11 | TRBV7-2 | ASSTWVNQPQH
14 | TRBV27 | ASSLQGGATNEKLF
11 | TRBV10-1 | AGGQESYNEQF
12 | TRBV7-9 | ASSSQGADTEAF
14 | TRBV7-9 | ASSPPGLAENNEQF
12 | TRBV7-9 | ASSLVGDDYGYT
14 | TRBV4-2 | ASSQDMGSYNSPLH
11 | TRBV5-4 | ASSPGQAFEAF
10 | TRBV19 | ASSMQASPLH
13 | TRBV28 | ASSFTGESYNEQF
11 | TRBV5-1 | ASSLSGVGEQY
11 | TRBV18 | ASSGFSNYEQY
14 | TRBV5-1 | ASSPGLAGLTGELF
10 | TRBV7-9 | ASSPLIYEQY
13 | TRBV9 | ASSVAPAGSYEQY
11 | TRBV18 | ASSPNRENEQF
13 | TRBV19 | ASSGAGGPFTEAF
13 | TRBV30 | AWGRGARTNEKLF
12 | TRBV5-4 | ASSLGGVTGELF
10 | TRBV19 | ASRQGSQPQH
12 | TRBV30 | AWSGGGGNQPQH
11 | TRBV2 | ASSDARNGGYT
16 | TRBV7-3 | ASSPEGGPTSGANVLT
11 | TRBV6-5 | ASSSDRAGTQY
12 | TRBV6-5 | ASSYQESSYEQY
12 | TRBV7-9 | ASSPTERTYEQY
12 | TRBV4-2 | ASSHGTDYNEQF
12 | TRBV11-1 | ASSPYRGNTEAF
12 | TRBV6-1 | ASRTTGRRNEQF
9 | TRBV9 | ASSGLHDYT
11 | TRBV7-3 | ASSFSANTEAF
15 | TRBV30 | AWSRRAGGDSGNTIY
13 | TRBV28 | ASSPQGYSSYEQY
13 | TRBV28 | ASSSPTGGTEKLF